A single sample gave rise to the 20 T cell receptor beta chains below, sequenced in a study of T cell responses to AZD1222 COVID-19 vaccine. TCRdb keeps only in-frame clones here, not all; method: immunoSEQ multiplex PCR. The sample consists of around 94,000 clones, around 83% of them appearing once. The sample was peripheral blood, taken on day 0 of AZD1222 vaccination. Source of these receptors: an adult in good health.

The rearrangement links TRBV10-3 to TRBJ1-4, with TRBD1 as a possible D gene (5 bases). Trimming removed 9 bases at V and 7 bases at J, with 18 bases between. Germline CDR1 reads ENHRY; CDR2 reads SYGVKD. The CDR3 covers 14 residues. The CDR3: CAIAQGPDGEKLFF. The CDR3 DNA reads as TGTGCCATAGCCCAGGGCCCCGACGGTGAAAAACTGTTTTTT.

This clone has just one count. The chain recombines TRBV18 with TRBJ1-2; 11 nucleotides align to TRBD1. CDR3 length equals 15 residues. In germline, CDR1 is KGHSH, CDR2 LQKENI. V was clipped by 6 bases and J by 5 bases; unmatched bases: 8. CDR3 DNA sequence: TGTGCCAGCTCCCAAAGCAGGGACAGGGGGTATGGCTACACCTTC. It encodes CASSQSRDRGYGYTF.

The sample holds one count of this clone. The CDR3 loop is CASSLTVAGGPGGEQYF. In DNA, the CDR3 is TGTGCCAGCAGCTTAACGGTAGCGGGAGGCCCCGGGGGCGAGCAGTACTTC. The genes are TRBV7-2 and TRBJ2-7, with 10 bases matching TRBD2. The CDR3 sequence is 17 residues long. Trimming cost V 2 bases and J 6 bases; bases outside gene matches: 13. Per germline, CDR1 SGHTA and CDR2 FQGNSA.

The V and J genes are TRBV7-9 and TRBJ2-5; 7 bases are a match to TRBD2. Germline trimming cut 5 bases from V and 4 bases from J; bases unmatched to any gene: 7. CDR3 length: 14 amino acids. Germline loops: CDR1 SEHNR, CDR2 FQNEAQ (reference sequence). CDR3 sequence reads: CASSPSGGGETQYF. The CDR3 DNA reads as TGTGCCAGCAGCCCGTCGGGGGGTGGAGAGACCCAGTACTTC.

The chain joins TRBV27 to TRBJ1-4, with D perhaps matching TRBD1 (6 bases). The germline V gene has CDR1 MNHEY and CDR2 SMNVEV (reference sequence). CDR3 length equals 15 residues. The V end was cut by 0 bases, the J end by 11 bases, with 16 bases between. CDR3 residues: CASSLSPEGRGKLFF. In DNA, the CDR3 is TGTGCCAGCAGTTTATCCCCGGAGGGAAGGGGGAAACTGTTTTTT.

This chain connects TRBV11-2 to TRBJ2-7, with 11 bases matching TRBD2. The CDR3 consists of 15 residues. Germline lookup yields CDR1 SGHAT and CDR2 FQNNGV. V was clipped by 5 bases and J by 2 bases; unmatched bases: 5. The CDR3 nucleotides read TGTGCCAGCAGCGGCCGACTAGCGGGGCCCTACGAGCAGTACTTC. It is translated as CASSGRLAGPYEQYF.

The rearrangement links TRBV19 to TRBJ1-6; D may be TRBD1 (6 bases). Germline-derived CDR1 and CDR2 are LNHDA and SQIVND (reference sequence). V was cut by 1 base and J by 6 bases, with 13 bases left in between. This CDR3 region has 16 residues. The CDR3 DNA is TGTGCCAGTAGTATAGGCTCGGGACAAAGTAATTCACCCCTCCACTTT. This encodes CASSIGSGQSNSPLHF.

The gene calls are TRBV11-2 and TRBJ1-3; 8 bases line up with TRBD1. The V gene's germline CDR1 is SGHAT and CDR2 FQNNGV. CDR3 size: 15 residues. J gave up 1 base and V 5 bases, and 4 bases lay outside the gene matches. The CDR3 region is CASSPDRVSGNTIYF. CDR3 bases: TGTGCCAGCAGCCCGGACAGGGTTTCTGGAAACACCATATATTTT. Based on the CDR3 plus reference TRBV11-2 and TRBJ1-3, the full variable domain is EAGVAQSPRYKIIEKRQSVAFWCNPISGHATLYWYQQILGQGPKLLIQFQNNGVVDDSQLPKDRFSAERLKGVDSTLKIQPAKLEDSAVYLCASSPDRVSGNTIYFGEGSWLTVV.

The rearrangement links TRBV4-2 to TRBJ2-5, with D hard to call. Between the trimmed V and J ends, which lost 1 base and 2 bases, there was a span of 8 bases. Germline V gene lookup returns CDR1 LGHNA and CDR2 YNFKEQ. The CDR3 has 14 residues. The CDR3 region is CASSQGATQETQYF. The DNA of the CDR3 is TGTGCCAGCAGCCAAGGAGCGACTCAAGAGACCCAGTACTTC.

In DNA, the CDR3 is TGTGCCACCAGTGATTTGAGGGGCTACACCTTC. Its translation: CATSDLRGYTF. V and J are TRBV24-1 and TRBJ1-2; unclear D gene. This CDR3 has 11 residues. CDR1 is KGHDR, CDR2 SFDVKD, per germline. V lost 0 bases, J lost 8 bases, and 3 bases lay in between.

The V call is TRBV15, the J call TRBJ1-2; perhaps TRBD1 as D (5 bases). V lost 1 base to trimming and J lost 0 bases, with 18 bases between them. Germline V gene lookup returns CDR1 LNHNV and CDR2 YYDKDF (reference sequence). The CDR3 is 18 residues long. Written as DNA, the CDR3 is TGTGCCACCAGCAGAGGCCGTATGGGCAGGGAAGCTAACTATGGCTACACCTTC. Protein: CATSRGRMGREANYGYTF.

This clone has just one count. The CDR3 DNA reads TGTGCCAGCACCCTGACAGGGCGGGGCTACACCTTC. Translated, it gives CASTLTGRGYTF. V usage is TRBV6-5 and J usage is TRBJ1-2, with TRBD1 matching over 7 bases. The V segment lost 7 bases and the J segment 8 bases; nucleotides outside the gene matches: 7. Germline V lookup: CDR1 MNHEY, CDR2 SVGAGI. The CDR3 consists of 12 residues.

V and J are TRBV11-3 and TRBJ2-1; 11 bases are a match to TRBD2. This CDR3 has 15 amino acids. Germline assignment: CDR1 SGHNT and CDR2 YENEEA. V trimming: 2 bases; J trimming: 7 bases; junction bases outside the gene matches: 4. DNA for the CDR3: TGTGCCAGCAGCTTACGACTAGCGGGATTAAATGAGCAGTTCTTC. It codes for CASSLRLAGLNEQFF.

The chain couples TRBV18 to TRBJ2-1, with 10 bases identical to TRBD1. The V gene end was trimmed by 5 bases and the J gene end by 5 bases; junction bases not matched to a gene: 6. The CDR3 contains 15 residues. Germline CDR1 KGHSH, CDR2 LQKENI. The CDR3 DNA reads TGTGCCAGCTCAAAGGGACAGGGGAGGCACAATGAGCAGTTCTTC. Its protein is CASSKGQGRHNEQFF.

The chain uses TRBV5-4 and TRBJ2-1; 7 bases are a match to TRBD2. Trimming took 1 base from V and 6 from J; bases not matched to a gene: 4. This CDR3 has 14 amino acids. CDR1 and CDR2 (germline): SGHNT, YYREEE (reference sequence). The DNA of the CDR3 is TGTGCCAGCAGCTTGATGTCTAGCGGCAATGAGCAGTTCTTC. Its protein is CASSLMSSGNEQFF. Full variable domain (rest looked up from reference TRBV5-4 and TRBJ2-1): ETGVTQSPTHLIKTRGQQVTLRCSSQSGHNTVSWYQQALGQGPQFIFQYYREEENGRGNFPPRFSGLQFPNYSSELNVNALELDDSALYLCASSLMSSGNEQFFGPGTRLTVL.

This rearrangement joins TRBV19 to TRBJ1-5; D is uncertain. The germline V and J ends were trimmed by 3 bases and 3 bases, with 9 bases remaining between them. Per germline, CDR1 LNHDA and CDR2 SQIVND (reference sequence). The length of the CDR3 is 14 residues. CDR3 bases: TGTGCCAGTAGTATTGGTGGGAACAATCAGCCCCAGCATTTT. This sequence encodes CASSIGGNNQPQHF.

The V call is TRBV7-9, the J call TRBJ1-1; D unresolved. Trimming took 5 bases from V and 6 from J, leaving 10 bases between them. In germline, CDR1 is SEHNR, CDR2 FQNEAQ (reference sequence). The CDR3 covers 12 residues. CDR3 sequence reads: CASSPGVPEAFF. In nucleotides, the CDR3 is TGTGCCAGCAGCCCCGGGGTCCCTGAAGCTTTCTTT.

The chain carries TRBV5-1 and TRBJ2-1, with D maybe TRBD2 (5 bases). The CDR3 loop spans 15 amino acids. Trimming pared 0 bases from V and 12 bases from J, leaving 19 bases between. CDR1 and CDR2 from the germline V gene are SGHRS and YFSETQ. As DNA, the CDR3 is TGCGCCAGCAGCTTGGACCGAAATCAGCCGGGATTGCAGTTCTTC. It yields the protein CASSLDRNQPGLQFF. The full variable domain, its missing parts supplied by reference TRBV5-1 and TRBJ2-1, is KAGVTQTPRYLIKTRGQQVTLSCSPISGHRSVSWYQQTPGQGLQFLFEYFSETQRNKGNFPGRFSGRQFSNSRSEMNVSTLELGDSALYLCASSLDRNQPGLQFFGPGTRLTVL.

The CDR3 here is CASSVRHFEGVYNEQFF. CDR3 coding DNA: TGTGCCAGCAGCGTACGACATTTTGAAGGGGTATACAATGAGCAGTTCTTC. The V and J genes are TRBV9 and TRBJ2-1; possibly TRBD1 for D (5 bases). Germline assignment: CDR1 SGDLS and CDR2 YYNGEE. The CDR3 runs to 17 residues. Trimming left V 1 base short and J 4 bases short, with 18 bases between.

The chain joins TRBV27 to TRBJ2-1; a weak D match, TRBD1 (6 bases). The CDR3 is 14 residues long. V was pared by 2 bases and J by 8 bases, with 13 bases between. CDR1 is MNHEY, CDR2 SMNVEV, per germline (reference sequence). The DNA of the CDR3 is TGTGCCAGCAGTTTAACAGCCAGGGGCTATGAGCAGTTCTTC. This codes for CASSLTARGYEQFF.